Shown below are 7 T cell receptor beta chains from a single sample sequenced in a study of blood T cell repertoires in COVID-19. Sequenced by immunoSEQ multiplex PCR; TCRdb stores in-frame clones only, minus some. The sample shows around 200,000 clones, approximately 85% of them seen only once. Sequenced sample: PBMCs or T cells enriched from blood (not recorded which). The receptors derive from a man in his forties or fifties with acute COVID-19.

The V call is TRBV5-1, the J call TRBJ2-1; TRBD2 agrees at 7 bases. This CDR3 region has 15 residues. The V segment lost 0 bases and the J segment 5 bases; nucleotides outside the gene matches: 5. In germline, CDR1 is SGHRS, CDR2 YFSETQ. CDR3 in DNA: TGCGCCAGCAGCTTGGCCAGCGGGGCCCACAATGAGCAGTTCTTC. As protein: CASSLASGAHNEQFF.

This chain links TRBV24-1 with TRBJ2-1; no clear D gene. Germline CDR1 KGHDR, CDR2 SFDVKD. This CDR3 spans 11 amino acids. V lost 10 bases and J lost 4, with 7 bases in between. CDR3 region: CATEVYNEQFF. CDR3 bases: TGTGCCACAGAGGTTTACAATGAGCAGTTCTTC.

The chain is built from TRBV29-1 and TRBJ2-2, with D uncertain. Between the trimmed V and J ends, which lost 5 bases and 2 bases, there was a span of 15 bases. Germline loops: CDR1 SQVTM, CDR2 ANQGSEA. The CDR3 spans 15 residues. The CDR3, as DNA: TGCAGCGTTTTTTACAGTACAGACAACACCGGGGAGCTGTTTTTT. Translation gives CSVFYSTDNTGELFF.

The genes are TRBV6-2 or TRBV6-3 and TRBJ2-5, with 7 bases aligning to TRBD1. V gave up 5 bases and J gave up 5 bases; unmatched junction bases: 14. The CDR3 has 16 amino acids. Germline lookup yields CDR1 MNHEY and CDR2 SVGEGT. The CDR3 DNA reads TGTGCCAGCAGTCAACGCGAGACAGGGTCGATGGAGACCCAGTACTTC. It encodes CASSQRETGSMETQYF.

The gene calls are TRBV12-5 and TRBJ2-6; D is unresolved. Between the trimmed V and J ends, which lost 6 bases and 0 bases, there was a span of 3 bases. Germline V gene data show CDR1 as LGHNT and CDR2 as FRNRAP. This CDR3 contains 13 residues. For the CDR3, the DNA is TGTGCTAGTGGCCTCTCTGGGGCCAACGTCCTGACTTTC. Its translation is CASGLSGANVLTF.

The chain carries TRBV6-5 and TRBJ2-2; 7 bases fit TRBD1. The CDR3 is made up of 15 amino acids. The V and J ends lost 6 bases and 3 bases, in that order; junction bases with no gene match: 7. The germline CDR1 and CDR2 sequences are MNHEY and SVGAGI. The DNA for the CDR3 is TGTGCCAGCAGAGCCCCGGGACAGTACACCGGGGAGCTGTTTTTT. As protein: CASRAPGQYTGELFF.

The chain links TRBV18 to TRBJ2-1, with TRBD1 matching 7 bases. Germline V gene lookup returns CDR1 KGHSH and CDR2 LQKENI. The CDR3 consists of 14 residues. With V trimmed by 2 bases and J by 6 bases, 4 bases remained unmatched. This CDR3 is CASSPDRVGNEQFF. In nucleotides, the CDR3 is TGTGCCAGCTCACCAGACAGGGTGGGCAATGAGCAGTTCTTC. The entire variable domain, with the rest obtained from reference TRBV18 and TRBJ2-1, is as follows: NAGVMQNPRHLVRRRGQEARLRCSPMKGHSHVYWYRQLPEEGLKFMVYLQKENIIDESGMPKERFSAEFPKEGPSILRIQQVVRGDSAAYFCASSPDRVGNEQFFGPGTRLTVL.